Listed here is a single TCR beta chain. The data are from a study of blood T cell repertoires in COVID-19. Study overall: Acute and convalescent COVID-19 specimens originated in the United States, Italy and Spain. The analysed material was cDNA or gDNA that came from T cells, B-cell-depleted T cells, or PBMCs.

Methods used by the authors: Amplifying reference gene primers gave estimates of nucleated cell counts. Sequenced by immunoSEQ multiplex PCR; TCRdb stores in-frame clones only, minus some. V and J calls plus clone size are reproduced from that table; the DNA served to infer D and trimming. The sample records about 230,000 clones, 75% to 85% being singletons. The CDR3 loop spans 15 amino acids. After removal of 0 bases from V and 8 bases from J, the junction contained 3 bases not matched to a gene. CDR1 LGHNA and CDR2 YNFKEQ come from the germline V gene. Source material: peripheral blood. The source of this sequence is a woman aged 50 to 60 with acute or convalescent COVID-19. The chain has TRBV4-2 and TRBJ2-1; 11 bases align to TRBD2. CDR3 nucleotide sequence: TGTGCCAGCAGCCAAGAACTAGCGGGAGTCGATGAGCAGTTCTTC. Protein product: CASSQELAGVDEQFF.